The text below deals with one TCR beta chain. Its matching antigen is unknown. The sample is drawn from a study of T cell clonotyping in hematopoietic cell transplantation. Overall study results and limits: Broader posttransplant TCR repertoire diversity was predicted by graft donor and pretransplant recipient Inverse Simpson Index values. After transplant, recipient diversity fell while pathologically expanded clonotypes grew through day 180. Cells were unsorted, so CD4 and CD8 contributions were not separated. At the given depth, recipient repertoires were over 97% de novo clonotypes.

This table comes from immunoSEQ multiplex PCR, and its TCRdb copy is limited to in-frame clones, with some not included. The sample includes over 15,000 clones, around 85% of them seen just once. Sequencing was done on a sample of peripheral blood mononuclear cells. The origin of this receptor is a woman between 35 and 50 years old in good health. Some clones in this sample may be carry-over from other donors' samples.

CDR3: CASSATGQAYEQYF. The CDR3 DNA reads TGCGCCAGCAGCGCAACGGGACAGGCCTACGAGCAGTACTTC. The chain combines TRBV5-1 with TRBJ2-7; 8 bases are shared with TRBD1. Germline V gene sequence: CDR1 SGHRS, CDR2 YFSETQ. There are 14 residues in the CDR3. Trimming took 4 bases from V and 2 from J; bases not matched to a gene: 5.